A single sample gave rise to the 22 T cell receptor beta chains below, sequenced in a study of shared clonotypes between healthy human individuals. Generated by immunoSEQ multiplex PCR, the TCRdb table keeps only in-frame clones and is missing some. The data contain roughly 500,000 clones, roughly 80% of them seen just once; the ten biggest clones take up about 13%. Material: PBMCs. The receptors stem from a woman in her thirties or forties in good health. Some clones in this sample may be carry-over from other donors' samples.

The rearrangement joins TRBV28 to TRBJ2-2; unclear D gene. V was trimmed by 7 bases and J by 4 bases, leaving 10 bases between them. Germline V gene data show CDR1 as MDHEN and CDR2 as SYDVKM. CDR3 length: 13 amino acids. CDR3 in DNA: TGTGCCAGCACCCTAACTATCACCGGGGAGCTGTTTTTT. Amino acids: CASTLTITGELFF.

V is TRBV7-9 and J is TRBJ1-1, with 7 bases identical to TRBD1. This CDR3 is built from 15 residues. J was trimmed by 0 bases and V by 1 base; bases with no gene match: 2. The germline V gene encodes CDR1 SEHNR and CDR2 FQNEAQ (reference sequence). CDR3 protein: CASSLEGALNTEAFF. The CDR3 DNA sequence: TGTGCCAGCAGCTTAGAGGGGGCGTTGAACACTGAAGCTTTCTTT. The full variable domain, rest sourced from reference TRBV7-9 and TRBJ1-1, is DTGVSQNPRHKITKRGQNVTFRCDPISEHNRLYWYRQTLGQGPEFLTYFQNEAQLEKSRLLSDRFSAERPKGSFSTLEIQRTEQGDSAMYLCASSLEGALNTEAFFGQGTRLTVV.

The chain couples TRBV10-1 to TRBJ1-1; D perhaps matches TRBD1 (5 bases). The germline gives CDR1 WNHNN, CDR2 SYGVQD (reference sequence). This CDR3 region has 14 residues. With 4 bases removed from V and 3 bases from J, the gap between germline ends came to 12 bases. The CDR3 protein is CASSAVRVDTEAFF. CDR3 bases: TGCGCCAGCAGTGCCGTCAGGGTTGACACTGAAGCTTTCTTT.

CDR3 nucleotide sequence: TGCAGCGTTTGGGGACGGCAAGAGACCCAGTACTTC. This gives the protein CSVWGRQETQYF. This rearrangement joins TRBV29-1 to TRBJ2-5, with D perhaps being TRBD1 or TRBD2 (5 bases each). From germline, CDR1 is SQVTM and CDR2 ANQGSEA. The CDR3 length is 12 residues. V was trimmed by 5 bases and J by 2 bases, leaving 9 bases between them.

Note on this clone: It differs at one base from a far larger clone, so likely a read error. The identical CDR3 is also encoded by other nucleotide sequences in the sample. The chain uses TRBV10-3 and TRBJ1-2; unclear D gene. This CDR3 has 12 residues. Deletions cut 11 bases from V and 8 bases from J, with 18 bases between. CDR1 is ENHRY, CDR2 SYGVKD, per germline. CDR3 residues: CASSRQGRGYTF. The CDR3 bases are TGTGCCTCGTCGAGACAAGGTCGGGGCTACACCTTC.

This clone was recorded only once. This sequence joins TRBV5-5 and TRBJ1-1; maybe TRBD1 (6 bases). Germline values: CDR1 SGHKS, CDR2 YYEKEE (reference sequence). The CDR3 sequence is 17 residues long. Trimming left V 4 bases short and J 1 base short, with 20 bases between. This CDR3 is CASSGTRPGHSNTEAFF. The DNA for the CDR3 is TGTGCCAGCAGCGGTACAAGACCGGGACACTCGAACACTGAAGCTTTCTTT.

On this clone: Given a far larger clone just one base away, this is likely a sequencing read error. CDR3 protein: CASSLVVGTGEQYF. CDR3 bases: TGTGCCAGCAGCTTAGTGGTAGGGACGGGTGAGCAGTACTTC. The chain has TRBV11-2 and TRBJ2-7; D might be TRBD1 or TRBD2, each matching 5 bases. Trimming pared 1 base from V and 7 bases from J, leaving 14 bases between. Germline V gives CDR1 SGHAT, CDR2 FQNNGV. The CDR3 runs to 14 residues.

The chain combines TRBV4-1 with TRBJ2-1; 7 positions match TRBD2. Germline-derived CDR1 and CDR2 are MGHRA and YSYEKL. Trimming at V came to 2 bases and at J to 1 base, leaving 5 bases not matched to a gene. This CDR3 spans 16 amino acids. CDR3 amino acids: CASSQLAVHSYNEQFF. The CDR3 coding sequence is TGCGCCAGCAGCCAACTAGCGGTCCATTCCTACAATGAGCAGTTCTTC.

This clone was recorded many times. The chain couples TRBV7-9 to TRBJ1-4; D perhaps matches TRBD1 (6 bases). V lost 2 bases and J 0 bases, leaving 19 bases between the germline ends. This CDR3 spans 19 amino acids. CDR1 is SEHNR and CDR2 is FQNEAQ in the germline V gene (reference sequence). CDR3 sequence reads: CASSLFGAGVSATNEKLFF. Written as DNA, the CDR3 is TGTGCCAGCAGCTTATTCGGTGCAGGGGTTAGTGCAACTAATGAAAAACTGTTTTTT.

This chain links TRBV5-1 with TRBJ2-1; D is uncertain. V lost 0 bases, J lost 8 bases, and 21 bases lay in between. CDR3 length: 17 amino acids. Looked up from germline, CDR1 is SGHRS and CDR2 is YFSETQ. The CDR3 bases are TGCGCCAGCAGCTTGGCCTCCAACTCGGCAGTATCTGATGAGCAGTTCTTC. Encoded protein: CASSLASNSAVSDEQFF.

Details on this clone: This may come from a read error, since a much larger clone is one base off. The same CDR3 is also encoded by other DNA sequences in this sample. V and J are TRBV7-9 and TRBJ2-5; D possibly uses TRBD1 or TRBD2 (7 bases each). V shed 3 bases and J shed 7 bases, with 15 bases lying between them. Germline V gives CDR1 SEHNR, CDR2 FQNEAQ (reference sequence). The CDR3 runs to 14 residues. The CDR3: CASSLLAGGVTQYF. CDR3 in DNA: TGTGCCAGCAGCTTGCTCGCAGGGGGGGTGACCCAGTACTTC.

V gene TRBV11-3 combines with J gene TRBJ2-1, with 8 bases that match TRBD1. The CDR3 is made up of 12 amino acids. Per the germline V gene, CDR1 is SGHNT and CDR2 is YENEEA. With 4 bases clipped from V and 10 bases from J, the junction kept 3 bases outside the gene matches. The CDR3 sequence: CASSSNRGEQFF. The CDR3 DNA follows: TGTGCCAGCAGCTCGAACAGGGGGGAGCAGTTCTTC.

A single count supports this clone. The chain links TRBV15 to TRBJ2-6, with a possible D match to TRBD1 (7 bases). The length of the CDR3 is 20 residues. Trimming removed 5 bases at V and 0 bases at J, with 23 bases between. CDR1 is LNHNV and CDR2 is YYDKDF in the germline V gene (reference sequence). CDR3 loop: CATSGKEGAPSPSGANVLTF. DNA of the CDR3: TGTGCCACCAGCGGAAAGGAGGGGGCTCCTTCCCCCTCTGGGGCCAACGTCCTGACTTTC.

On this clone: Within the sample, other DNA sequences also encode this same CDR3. The CDR3 DNA follows: TGTGCCAGCTCGAGGGGCTACGAGCAGTACTTC. This gives the protein CASSRGYEQYF. The chain links TRBV19 to TRBJ2-7; D tentatively fits TRBD1 or TRBD2 (5 bases each). Germline CDR1 reads LNHDA; CDR2 reads SQIVND (reference sequence). This CDR3 contains 11 residues. V gave up 9 bases and J gave up 3 bases, with 9 bases separating them.

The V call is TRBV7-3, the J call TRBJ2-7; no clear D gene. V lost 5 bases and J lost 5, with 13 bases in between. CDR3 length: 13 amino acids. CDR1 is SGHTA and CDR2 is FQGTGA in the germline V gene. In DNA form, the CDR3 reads TGTGCCAGCAGCCTTCGGGCGTCGGACGAGCAGTACTTC. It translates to CASSLRASDEQYF.

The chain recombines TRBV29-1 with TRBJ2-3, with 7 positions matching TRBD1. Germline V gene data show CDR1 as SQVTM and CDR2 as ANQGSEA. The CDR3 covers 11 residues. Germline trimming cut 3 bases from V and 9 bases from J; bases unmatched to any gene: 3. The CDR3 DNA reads TGCAGCGTTGACGAGACAGGGACGCAGTATTTT. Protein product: CSVDETGTQYF.

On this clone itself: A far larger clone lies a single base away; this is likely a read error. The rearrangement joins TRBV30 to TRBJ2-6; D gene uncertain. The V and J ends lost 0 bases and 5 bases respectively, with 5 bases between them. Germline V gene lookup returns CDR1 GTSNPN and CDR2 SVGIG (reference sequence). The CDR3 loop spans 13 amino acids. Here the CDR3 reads CAWSVGRANVLTF. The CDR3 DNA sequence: TGTGCCTGGAGTGTGGGTAGGGCCAACGTCCTGACTTTC. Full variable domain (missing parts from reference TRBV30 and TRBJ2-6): SQTIHQWPATLVQPVGSPLSLECTVEGTSNPNLYWYRQAAGRGLQLLFYSVGIGQISSEVPQNLSASRPQDRQFILSSKKLLLSDSGFYLCAWSVGRANVLTFGAGSRLTVL.

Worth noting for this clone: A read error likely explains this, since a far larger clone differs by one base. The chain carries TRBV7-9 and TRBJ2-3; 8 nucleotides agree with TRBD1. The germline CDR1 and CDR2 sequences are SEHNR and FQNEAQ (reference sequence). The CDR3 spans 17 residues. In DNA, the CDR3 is TGTGTCAGCAGCTTACTTCTAGGGCAGGGGGCCGGAGATACGCAGTATTTT. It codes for CVSSLLLGQGAGDTQYF.

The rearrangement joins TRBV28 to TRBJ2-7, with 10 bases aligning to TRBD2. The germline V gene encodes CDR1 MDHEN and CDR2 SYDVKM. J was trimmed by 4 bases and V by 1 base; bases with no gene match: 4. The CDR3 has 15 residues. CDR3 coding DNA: TGTGCCAGCAGTTTATCTAGCGGGAGAAGGTACGAGCAGTACTTC. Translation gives CASSLSSGRRYEQYF.

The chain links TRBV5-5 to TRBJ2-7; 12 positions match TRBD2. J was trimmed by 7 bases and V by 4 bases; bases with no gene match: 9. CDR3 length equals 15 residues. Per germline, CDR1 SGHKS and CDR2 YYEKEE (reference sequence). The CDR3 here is CASSQRTSGTGEQYF. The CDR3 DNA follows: TGTGCCAGCAGCCAGCGGACTAGCGGGACAGGGGAGCAGTACTTC.

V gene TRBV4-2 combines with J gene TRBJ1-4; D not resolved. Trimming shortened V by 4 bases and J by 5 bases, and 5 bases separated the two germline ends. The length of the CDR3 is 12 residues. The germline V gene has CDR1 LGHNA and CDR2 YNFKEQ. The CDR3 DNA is TGTGCCAGCAGCCGAGGAAATGAAAAACTGTTTTTT. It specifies CASSRGNEKLFF.

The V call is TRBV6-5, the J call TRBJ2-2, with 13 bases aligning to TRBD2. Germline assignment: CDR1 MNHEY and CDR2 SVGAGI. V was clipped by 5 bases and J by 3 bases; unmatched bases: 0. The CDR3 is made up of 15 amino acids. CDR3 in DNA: TGTGCCAGCAGTGGGACTAGCGGGGACACCGGGGAGCTGTTTTTT. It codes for CASSGTSGDTGELFF.